Included here is one TCR beta chain sequence, with context. The antigen remains unidentified. The data originate from a study of cytomegalovirus exposure and HLA in healthy donors. Turning to the study itself: Among roughly 180 million T cells, an earlier analysis found roughly 100 million unique TCR beta sequences. Study-wide findings and caveats: Presence/absence analyses rested on an assumption that sequencing depth was roughly uniform across donors. A further, later analysis showed that HLA-associated TCR beta chains (compared with equally common others) were more clonally expanded.

PCR involved 60 Vbeta and 13 Jbeta primers. TCRdb's table, derived via immunoSEQ multiplex PCR, lists solely in-frame clones and lacks some. The sample lists some 92,000 clones, around 80% occurring once. The germline V gene encodes CDR1 MDHEN and CDR2 SYDVKM. The junction had 11 bases not matched to a gene; V was cut back by 5 bases and J by 7 bases. This CDR3 is 14 amino acids long. This chain links TRBV28 with TRBJ2-7; 7 bases are a match to TRBD2. The receptor was isolated from a man aged 25 to 45 in good health and CMV-seronegative. Sequences were obtained from PBMCs. The CDR3, as DNA: TGTGCCAGCAGTCCCTCGGGAGGAATGGGAGAGCAGTACTTC. Translating it yields CASSPSGGMGEQYF.